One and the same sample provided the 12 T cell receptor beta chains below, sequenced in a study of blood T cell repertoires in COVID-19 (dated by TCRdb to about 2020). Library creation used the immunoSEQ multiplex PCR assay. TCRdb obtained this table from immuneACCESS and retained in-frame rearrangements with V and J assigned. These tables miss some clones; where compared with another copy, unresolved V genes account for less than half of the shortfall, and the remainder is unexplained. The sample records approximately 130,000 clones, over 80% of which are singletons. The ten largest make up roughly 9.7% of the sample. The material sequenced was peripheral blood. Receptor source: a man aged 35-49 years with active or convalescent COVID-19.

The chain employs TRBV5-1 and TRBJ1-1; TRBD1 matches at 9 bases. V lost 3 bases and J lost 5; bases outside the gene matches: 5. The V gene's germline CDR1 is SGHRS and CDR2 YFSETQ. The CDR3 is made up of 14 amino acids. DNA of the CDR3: TGCGCCAGCAGCTCGGACAGGGGTGGGACTGAAGCTTTCTTT. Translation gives CASSSDRGGTEAFF.

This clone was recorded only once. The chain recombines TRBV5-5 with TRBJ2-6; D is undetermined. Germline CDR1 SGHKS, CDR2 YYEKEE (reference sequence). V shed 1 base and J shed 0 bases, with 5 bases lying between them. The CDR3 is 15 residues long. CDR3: CASSLQLSGANVLTF. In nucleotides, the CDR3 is TGTGCCAGCAGCTTGCAACTCTCTGGGGCCAACGTCCTGACTTTC.

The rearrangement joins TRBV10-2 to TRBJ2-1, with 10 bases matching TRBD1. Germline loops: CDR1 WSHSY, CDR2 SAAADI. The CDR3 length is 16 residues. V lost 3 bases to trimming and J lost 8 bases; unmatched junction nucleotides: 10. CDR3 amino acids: CASSDPGDRGLHEQFF. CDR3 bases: TGCGCCAGCAGTGACCCCGGGGACAGGGGTCTCCATGAGCAGTTCTTC.

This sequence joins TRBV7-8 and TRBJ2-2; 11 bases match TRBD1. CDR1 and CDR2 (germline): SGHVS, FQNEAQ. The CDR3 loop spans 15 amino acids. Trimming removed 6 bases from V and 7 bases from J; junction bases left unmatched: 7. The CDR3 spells CASSSGQGARGELFF. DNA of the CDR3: TGTGCCAGCAGTTCCGGACAGGGGGCACGCGGGGAGCTGTTTTTT.

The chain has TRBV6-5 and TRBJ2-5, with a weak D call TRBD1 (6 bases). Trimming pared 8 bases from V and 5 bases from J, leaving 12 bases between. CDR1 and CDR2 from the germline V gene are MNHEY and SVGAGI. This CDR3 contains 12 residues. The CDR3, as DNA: TGTGCCAGCGCAGCAGGGGTTGAGACCCAGTACTTC. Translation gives CASAAGVETQYF.

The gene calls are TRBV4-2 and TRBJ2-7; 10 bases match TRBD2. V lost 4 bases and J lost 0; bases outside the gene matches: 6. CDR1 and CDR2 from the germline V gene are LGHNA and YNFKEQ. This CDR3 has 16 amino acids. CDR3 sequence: CASSLGTSVASYEQYF. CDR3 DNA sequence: TGTGCCAGCAGCCTAGGGACTAGCGTTGCCTCCTACGAGCAGTACTTC.

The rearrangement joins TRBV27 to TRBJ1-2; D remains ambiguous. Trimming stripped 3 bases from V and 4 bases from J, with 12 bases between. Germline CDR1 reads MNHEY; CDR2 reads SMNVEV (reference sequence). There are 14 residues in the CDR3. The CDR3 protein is CASSFNEVSYGYTF. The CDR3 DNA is TGTGCCAGCAGTTTCAATGAGGTTAGCTATGGCTACACCTTC.

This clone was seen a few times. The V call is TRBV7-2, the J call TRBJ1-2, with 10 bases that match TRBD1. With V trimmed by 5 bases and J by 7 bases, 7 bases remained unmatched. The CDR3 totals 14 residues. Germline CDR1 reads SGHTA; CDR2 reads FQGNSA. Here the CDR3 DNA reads TGTGCCAGCAGCCTTGGGACAGGGGCCGGTGGCTACACCTTC. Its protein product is CASSLGTGAGGYTF.

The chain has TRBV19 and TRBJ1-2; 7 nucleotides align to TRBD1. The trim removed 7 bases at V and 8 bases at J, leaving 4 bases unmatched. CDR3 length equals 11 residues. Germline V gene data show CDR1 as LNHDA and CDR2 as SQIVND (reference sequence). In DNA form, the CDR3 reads TGTGCCAGTACCCAGGGGGACGGCTACACCTTC. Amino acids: CASTQGDGYTF.

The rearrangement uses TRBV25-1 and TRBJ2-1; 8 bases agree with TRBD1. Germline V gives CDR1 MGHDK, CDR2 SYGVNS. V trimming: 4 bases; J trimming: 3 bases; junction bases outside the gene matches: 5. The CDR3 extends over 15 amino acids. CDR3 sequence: CASSATGTGYNEQFF. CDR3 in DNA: TGTGCCAGCAGTGCAACCGGGACAGGCTACAATGAGCAGTTCTTC.

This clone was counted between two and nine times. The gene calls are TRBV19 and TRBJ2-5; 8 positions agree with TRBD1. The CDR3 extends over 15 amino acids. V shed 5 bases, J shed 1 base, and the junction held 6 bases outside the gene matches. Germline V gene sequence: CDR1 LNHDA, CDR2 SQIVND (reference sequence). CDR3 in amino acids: CASSPTGGTQETQYF. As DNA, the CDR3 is TGTGCCAGTAGTCCCACAGGGGGAACCCAAGAGACCCAGTACTTC.

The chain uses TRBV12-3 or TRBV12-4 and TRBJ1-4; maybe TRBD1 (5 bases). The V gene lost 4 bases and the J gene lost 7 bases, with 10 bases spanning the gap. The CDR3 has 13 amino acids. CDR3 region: CASSSRASEKLFF. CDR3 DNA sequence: TGTGCCAGCAGTTCCAGGGCGAGTGAAAAACTGTTTTTT.